The clone carrying this T cell receptor beta chain was detected only once. The data originate from a study of blood T cell repertoires in COVID-19. Study as a whole: T cells, B-cell-depleted T cells, or PBMCs provided the cDNA or gDNA that served as material.

The protocol was immunoSEQ multiplex PCR, while the TCRdb copy is restricted to in-frame clones and leaves out a portion. Among fewer than 30,000 clones listed, roughly nine tenths were seen once. The germline gives CDR1 MNHNS, CDR2 SASEGT. The V end lost 2 bases, the J end lost 7 bases, and 11 bases lay between the germline ends. The CDR3 runs 14 residues. This chain uses TRBV6-1 with TRBJ1-4; D is perhaps TRBD1 (5 bases). This TCR came from a man aged 55 to 69 with acute or convalescent COVID-19. The material sequenced was peripheral blood. CDR3: CASSERGFGEKLFF. The CDR3 coding sequence is TGTGCCAGCAGTGAAAGGGGCTTCGGTGAAAAACTGTTTTTT.